Each of the 25 T cell receptor beta chains below was sequenced from the same sample in a study of early T cells in non-severe SARS-CoV-2 infection. TCRdb passed the 5' RACE reads through MiXCR, listing each CDR3 protein once. Counted here are tens of thousands of distinct CDR3 sequences, roughly a sixth occurring once; the ten biggest clones make up roughly 8.2%. The sample in question was whole blood, obtained at baseline. Every receptor here comes from an adult who was a healthcare worker with PCR-confirmed SARS-CoV-2 infection or an uninfected control (not recorded which).

This clonotype was recorded many times. The chain has TRBV14 and TRBJ2-7; possible D gene TRBD1, 5 bases. This CDR3 has 14 amino acids. Trimming cost V 1 base and J 0 bases, with 7 bases left between them. Germline V lookup: CDR1 SGHDN, CDR2 FVKESK. CDR3 region: CASSQGTNSYEQYF. CDR3 bases: TGTGCCAGCAGCCAAGGGACAAACTCCTACGAGCAGTACTTC.

This clonotype was seen a few times. The chain employs TRBV19 and TRBJ2-1; 10 nucleotides match TRBD2. V was pared by 6 bases and J by 5 bases, with 4 bases of the junction left unmatched. CDR3 size: 14 residues. The germline gives CDR1 LNHDA, CDR2 SQIVND (reference sequence). The DNA for the CDR3 is TGTGCCAGTAGCTTAGCGGGAGGAGACAATGAGCAGTTCTTC. It codes for CASSLAGGDNEQFF.

This clonotype has a handful of counts. The V call is TRBV7-8, the J call TRBJ1-4, with D uncertain. This CDR3 is built from 12 residues. In germline, CDR1 is SGHVS, CDR2 FQNEAQ. Trimming removed 5 bases from V and 7 bases from J, with 8 bases in between. CDR3 loop: CASSLYGEKLFF. CDR3 DNA sequence: TGTGCCAGCAGCCTTTACGGTGAAAAACTGTTTTTT. Looking up the rest from reference TRBV7-8 and TRBJ1-4 gives the full variable domain: GAGVSQSPRYKVAKRGQDVALRCDPISGHVSLFWYQQALGQGPEFLTYFQNEAQLDKSGLPSDRFFAERPEGSVSTLKIQRTQQEDSAVYLCASSLYGEKLFFGSGTQLSVL.

J is TRBJ2-1 and V is TRBV5-5, with a tentative D call TRBD2 (6 bases). Germline loops: CDR1 SGHKS, CDR2 YYEKEE (reference sequence). The CDR3 covers 16 residues. V was shortened by 2 bases and J by 2 bases, with 14 bases between the two germline ends. The CDR3 DNA reads TGTGCCAGCAGCTTTCTTGGTAGCGGACCCTACAATGAGCAGTTCTTC. Translating it yields CASSFLGSGPYNEQFF.

CDR3 sequence: CSARDSGGVYEQYF. The CDR3 DNA sequence: TGCAGTGCTAGAGATAGCGGGGGGGTTTACGAGCAGTACTTC. J is TRBJ2-7 and V is TRBV20-1, with 11 positions matching TRBD2. V trimming: 0 bases; J trimming: 4 bases; junction bases outside the gene matches: 2. Per germline, CDR1 DFQATT and CDR2 SNEGSKA (reference sequence). There are 14 residues in the CDR3.

Many counts were recorded for this clonotype. J is TRBJ2-1 and V is TRBV29-1, with D maybe TRBD1 (7 bases). The CDR3 runs 13 residues. Trimming took 4 bases from V and 2 from J, leaving 9 bases between them. Germline V gene sequence: CDR1 SQVTM, CDR2 ANQGSEA. In DNA form, the CDR3 reads TGCAGCGTTGGGAGGGGGCCCTACAATGAGCAGTTCTTC. Amino acids: CSVGRGPYNEQFF.

This clonotype was counted at least ten times. The rearrangement uses TRBV28 and TRBJ1-1, with 8 nucleotides matching TRBD1. J was trimmed by 2 bases and V by 2 bases; bases with no gene match: 1. Per the germline V gene, CDR1 is MDHEN and CDR2 is SYDVKM. The CDR3 extends over 14 amino acids. The CDR3 sequence is CASSLGQGNTEAFF. The CDR3 bases are TGTGCCAGCAGTTTAGGACAGGGCAACACTGAAGCTTTCTTT.

This clonotype was detected a few times. The chain employs TRBV7-9 and TRBJ2-3; 13 bases agree with TRBD2. The V gene end was trimmed by 2 bases and the J gene end by 3 bases; junction bases not matched to a gene: 2. Per germline, CDR1 SEHNR and CDR2 FQNEAQ (reference sequence). The CDR3 totals 16 residues. The CDR3 DNA sequence: TGTGCCAGCAGCTTAATGGGACTAGCGGGGACAGATACGCAGTATTTT. Its translation is CASSLMGLAGTDTQYF.

The chain joins TRBV27 to TRBJ1-2; 7 nucleotides agree with TRBD1. Losses at the gene ends were 5 bases for V and 2 bases for J; bases not matched to a gene: 8. Germline V gives CDR1 MNHEY, CDR2 SMNVEV (reference sequence). The CDR3 extends over 15 amino acids. The CDR3 loop reads CASSPDRAPNYGYTF. The CDR3 DNA reads TGTGCCAGCAGTCCCGACAGGGCCCCCAACTATGGCTACACCTTC.

This clonotype was detected many times. The chain links TRBV20-1 to TRBJ1-2; D is unresolved. CDR1 is DFQATT and CDR2 is SNEGSKA in the germline V gene (reference sequence). This CDR3 has 11 amino acids. With 7 bases removed from V and 3 bases from J, the gap between germline ends came to 9 bases. Here the CDR3 reads CSVISHYGYTF. The CDR3 DNA reads TGCAGTGTTATTTCCCACTATGGCTACACCTTC.

The chain couples TRBV6-5 to TRBJ1-2; tentatively, D is TRBD1 (6 bases). CDR1 and CDR2 from the germline V gene are MNHEY and SVGAGI. Trimming took 7 bases from V and 6 from J, leaving 18 bases between them. The CDR3 spans 14 residues. The CDR3 DNA follows: TGTGCCAGCAAACTTACCCAGACAGGCCATGGCTACACCTTC. Its protein is CASKLTQTGHGYTF.

This clonotype was recorded many times. The CDR3 region has the DNA TGTGCCAGCAGCTTACATGGGTTCGAGCAGTTCTTC. Translation gives CASSLHGFEQFF. The V and J genes are TRBV5-4 and TRBJ2-1; D not resolved. Germline V gene lookup returns CDR1 SGHNT and CDR2 YYREEE (reference sequence). The CDR3 extends over 12 amino acids. V lost 2 bases, J lost 10 bases, and 10 bases lay in between.

The table lists this clonotype with many counts. The gene calls are TRBV29-1 and TRBJ1-1; TRBD1 matches at 8 bases. V was clipped by 5 bases and J by 5 bases; unmatched bases: 7. The germline V gene encodes CDR1 SQVTM and CDR2 ANQGSEA. The CDR3 covers 13 residues. DNA of the CDR3: TGCAGCGTTACCGGGACAGGAGTTACTGAAGCTTTCTTT. Residues: CSVTGTGVTEAFF. Together with reference TRBV29-1 and TRBJ1-1, the CDR3 gives the full variable domain: SAVISQKPSRDICQRGTSLTIQCQVDSQVTMMFWYRQQPGQSLTLIATANQGSEATYESGFVIDKFPISRPNLTFSTLTVSNMSPEDSSIYLCSVTGTGVTEAFFGQGTRLTVV.

The chain employs TRBV7-2 and TRBJ2-3, with D perhaps TRBD2 (6 bases). V was cut by 5 bases and J by 0 bases, with 12 bases left in between. Germline CDR1 SGHTA, CDR2 FQGNSA. The CDR3 loop spans 15 amino acids. The DNA of the CDR3 is TGTGCCAGCAGCCCTCCGGGACTTAGCACAGATACGCAGTATTTT. As protein: CASSPPGLSTDTQYF.

The V gene is TRBV12-3 or TRBV12-4, the J gene TRBJ2-5; 12 nucleotides match TRBD1. V lost 3 bases to trimming and J lost 6 bases; unmatched junction nucleotides: 5. The CDR3 runs to 15 residues. CDR3 DNA: TGTGCCAGCAGTTTGGGGACAGGGGGCTTTAAGACCCAGTACTTC. This codes for CASSLGTGGFKTQYF.

This clonotype was seen many times. This rearrangement joins TRBV18 to TRBJ1-1, with 9 bases that match TRBD1. Germline V CDR1 and CDR2: KGHSH, LQKENI. The CDR3 sequence is 15 residues long. Unmatched junction bases numbered 8, after V lost 5 bases and J lost 4 bases. DNA for the CDR3: TGTGCCAGCTCAAGCGGACAGGGGCTGGTCACTGAAGCTTTCTTT. This encodes CASSSGQGLVTEAFF.

This chain connects TRBV6-1 to TRBJ1-1; D ambiguous. The CDR3 consists of 15 residues. V was clipped by 3 bases and J by 1 base, with 12 bases between them. Germline V gene lookup returns CDR1 MNHNS and CDR2 SASEGT. CDR3 bases: TGTGCCAGCAGTGAGGCATGGAGGGAGAACACTGAAGCTTTCTTT. Amino acids: CASSEAWRENTEAFF.

This clonotype was seen more than once but under ten times. The chain has TRBV30 and TRBJ2-3; weak D call: TRBD1 (6 bases). CDR3 size: 15 residues. Trimming shortened V by 0 bases and J by 3 bases, and 13 bases separated the two germline ends. The germline CDR1 and CDR2 sequences are GTSNPN and SVGIG (reference sequence). CDR3 DNA: TGTGCCTGGAGTGTTCCAGGGACATTTACAGATACGCAGTATTTT. Translation gives CAWSVPGTFTDTQYF. The full variable domain, completed using reference TRBV30 and TRBJ2-3, is SQTIHQWPATLVQPVGSPLSLECTVEGTSNPNLYWYRQAAGRGLQLLFYSVGIGQISSEVPQNLSASRPQDRQFILSSKKLLLSDSGFYLCAWSVPGTFTDTQYFGPGTRLTVL.

The chain has TRBV2 and TRBJ2-5, with TRBD2 as a possible D gene (5 bases). The CDR3 contains 12 residues. The V end lost 7 bases, the J end lost 4 bases, and 10 bases lay between the germline ends. Germline loops: CDR1 SNHLY, CDR2 FYNNEI. CDR3 in amino acids: CASKYGGETQYF. DNA of the CDR3: TGTGCCAGCAAATACGGAGGAGAGACCCAGTACTTC.

This clonotype was counted at least ten times. The rearrangement uses TRBV20-1 and TRBJ2-5; 9 positions agree with TRBD1. CDR1 and CDR2 (germline): DFQATT, SNEGSKA (reference sequence). The CDR3 is made up of 14 amino acids. The V and J ends lost 6 bases and 5 bases, in that order; junction bases with no gene match: 10. CDR3 DNA: TGCAGTGCCCTCATACAGGGGGCAGGGGAGACCCAGTACTTC. This codes for CSALIQGAGETQYF.

This clonotype was detected only a few times. One junction end disagrees with the germline gene, perhaps due to a read error. This chain uses TRBV14 with TRBJ2-6, with 8 bases fitting TRBD1. The CDR3 has 15 residues. Germline-derived CDR1 and CDR2 are SGHDN and FVKESK. CDR3 in DNA: TGTGCCAGCGGCCAGGGGGCAGCTGGGGCCAACGTCCTGACTTTC. Translation: CASGQGAAGANVLTF.

The sample holds a few counts of this clonotype. J is TRBJ2-3 and V is TRBV4-3; 13 nucleotides align to TRBD2. This CDR3 is 17 amino acids long. V was pared by 0 bases and J by 1 base, with 1 base of the junction left unmatched. Germline values: CDR1 LGHNA, CDR2 YSLEER. CDR3 nucleotides: TGCGCCAGCAGCCAAGATGGACTAGCGGGGGGCACAGATACGCAGTATTTT. It specifies CASSQDGLAGGTDTQYF.

The V call is TRBV7-2, the J call TRBJ2-7; unclear D gene. CDR3 size: 14 residues. The germline V gene encodes CDR1 SGHTA and CDR2 FQGNSA. Trimming removed 1 base at V and 4 bases at J, with 11 bases between. Written as DNA, the CDR3 is TGTGCCAGCAGCTTAGTATCGGGTGGGTACGAGCAGTACTTC. Amino acid sequence: CASSLVSGGYEQYF.

This clonotype has more than one count but fewer than ten. The chain employs TRBV27 and TRBJ1-2, with D uncertain. This CDR3 comprises 13 residues. V was shortened by 2 bases and J by 3 bases, with 7 bases between the two germline ends. In germline, CDR1 is MNHEY, CDR2 SMNVEV (reference sequence). CDR3 nucleotide sequence: TGTGCCAGCAGTTTAAACGGATACTATGGCTACACCTTC. Protein product: CASSLNGYYGYTF.

The V gene is TRBV19, the J gene TRBJ2-1, with 10 nucleotides matching TRBD1. Trimming took 8 bases from V and 6 from J; bases not matched to a gene: 10. Germline V gene data show CDR1 as LNHDA and CDR2 as SQIVND (reference sequence). CDR3 length: 15 residues. CDR3 loop: CASYPGQGLFNEQFF. In nucleotides, the CDR3 is TGTGCCAGTTACCCGGGACAGGGGTTATTCAATGAGCAGTTCTTC.